This T cell receptor beta chain was recovered during a study of T cell responses to AZD1222 COVID-19 vaccine. Study details: Some second doses came at about 4 weeks and others at about 12 weeks; these were pooled. Study-wide results and caveats: Donor demographics were predominantly white British with a female majority; clonal diversity may be underestimated.

About this clone: What it binds is unknown.

The CDR3 runs to 15 residues. Germline V gene lookup returns CDR1 LGHDT and CDR2 YNNKEL (reference sequence). V was cut by 1 base and J by 5 bases, with 9 bases left in between. Sequencing was performed with immunoSEQ multiplex PCR; in TCRdb, only in-frame clones are kept and a portion is missing. The table records 90,000 to 110,000 clones, 88% of them present only once. The receptor's source is an adult in good health. This rearrangement joins TRBV3-1 (or the pseudogene TRBV3-2) to TRBJ1-6; D unclear. This material consisted of peripheral blood, taken on day 0 of AZD1222 vaccination. The CDR3 DNA is TGTGCCAGCAGCCAAGGAGTCAGGAATAATTCACCCCTCCACTTT. Protein: CASSQGVRNNSPLHF.